Detailed here is one TCR beta chain. These data originate in a study of shared clonotypes between healthy human individuals. Original processing notes: Filtering of immunoSEQ junctional sequences could not match full-length read filtering. Measured with immunoSEQ multiplex PCR; TCRdb has only the in-frame clones, and not every one. The V and J calls and the clone size are those of that table, but D and trimming were determined from the DNA. Of under 600,000 clones in the sample, 60% to 80% are singletons; the top ten hold around 12%. This CDR3 contains 19 residues. Sequencing used PBMCs. The gene calls are TRBV21-1 and TRBJ2-7; the listed D gene, TRBD2, was not tested against the DNA. TRBV21-1 is classified as a pseudogene. The TCR comes from a woman aged 40 to 49 in good health. Some clones in this sample may be carry-over from other donors' samples. For the CDR3, the DNA is TGTGCCAGCAGTTCTCCTCCGGGACTGGGGAGGGGGGAGGCCTACGAGCAGTACTTC. Translated, it gives CASSSPPGLGRGEAYEQYF.